Following are 27 T cell receptor beta chains from one sample sequenced in a study of T cells in Graves' hyperthyroidism and ophthalmopathy. Regions amplified from RNA transcripts were the TCR beta CDR3 regions. With the HTBI primer set, the TCR CDR3 went through a first round of RT-PCR. TCRdb used MiXCR to reprocess the multiplex PCR reads, holding one entry per CDR3 protein. The table shows 450,000 to 600,000 distinct CDR3 sequences, with 14% occurring only once. The material sequenced was blood. Source of these receptors: a woman between 35 and 50 years old with Graves' hyperthyroidism.

The gene calls are TRBV24-1 and TRBJ1-4; D gene ambiguous. The germline V gene has CDR1 KGHDR and CDR2 SFDVKD. V was cut by 9 bases and J by 0 bases, with 13 bases left in between. The CDR3 runs to 15 residues. This CDR3 is CATPRHFATNEKLFF. The CDR3 DNA follows: TGTGCCACCCCTCGCCACTTTGCAACTAATGAAAAACTGTTTTTT.

This clonotype has at least ten counts. This chain connects TRBV12-3 or TRBV12-4 to TRBJ1-1, with TRBD1 identical over 7 bases. This CDR3 is 15 amino acids long. The ends lost 4 bases at V and 6 bases at J; junction bases unmatched: 11. The CDR3, as DNA: TGTGCCAGCAGTTCCCCGACAGGGAGGTCGGCTGAAGCTTTCTTT. Amino acid sequence: CASSSPTGRSAEAFF.

A few counts support this clonotype. The V and J genes are TRBV19 and TRBJ2-1, with TRBD1 matching 10 bases. The CDR3 covers 18 residues. Unmatched junction bases numbered 15, after V lost 3 bases and J lost 7 bases. CDR1 is LNHDA and CDR2 is SQIVND in the germline V gene (reference sequence). The CDR3 bases are TGTGCCAGTAGTATCAATCTTTTCCGGACAGGGGGTTTGAATGAGCAGTTCTTC. Translated, it gives CASSINLFRTGGLNEQFF.

V and J are TRBV19 and TRBJ1-2; 9 bases align to TRBD1. The V gene's germline CDR1 is LNHDA and CDR2 SQIVND (reference sequence). CDR3 length: 17 residues. Trimming removed 7 bases from V and 4 bases from J; junction bases left unmatched: 16. This chain's CDR3 is CASKRSGTGTSGYGYTF. The CDR3, as DNA: TGTGCCAGTAAACGGTCCGGGACAGGGACGTCGGGCTATGGCTACACCTTC.

This clonotype occurred many times. The chain has TRBV3-1 and TRBJ2-3; 9 bases map to TRBD2. CDR3 length: 16 residues. With 5 bases clipped from V and 3 bases from J, the junction kept 9 bases outside the gene matches. The V gene's germline CDR1 is LGHDT and CDR2 YNNKEL (reference sequence). As DNA, the CDR3 is TGTGCCAGCAGCGCAGGTAGTAGCGGGAGTACAGATACGCAGTATTTT. This sequence encodes CASSAGSSGSTDTQYF.

At least ten counts were recorded for this clonotype. The chain uses TRBV2 and TRBJ1-1; possible D gene TRBD1, 6 bases. The CDR3 extends over 13 amino acids. The germline V gene encodes CDR1 SNHLY and CDR2 FYNNEI. Trimming pared 8 bases from V and 1 base from J, leaving 11 bases between. The CDR3 DNA follows: TGTGCCAGCCGCGGACAGCCGAACACTGAAGCTTTCTTT. This codes for CASRGQPNTEAFF. Full variable domain (remainder filled in from reference TRBV2 and TRBJ1-1): EPEVTQTPSHQVTQMGQEVILRCVPISNHLYFYWYRQILGQKVEFLVSFYNNEISEKSEIFDDQFSVERPDGSNFTLKIRSTKLEDSAMYFCASRGQPNTEAFFGQGTRLTVV.

Ten or more counts support this clonotype. The chain combines TRBV28 with TRBJ2-7; 9 bases line up with TRBD1. The length of the CDR3 is 16 residues. Trimming removed 1 base from V and 3 bases from J; junction bases left unmatched: 7. Germline V gene sequence: CDR1 MDHEN, CDR2 SYDVKM. Written as DNA, the CDR3 is TGTGCCAGCAGTTTATCTTACCGGGACAGGGACTACGAGCAGTACTTC. Its translation: CASSLSYRDRDYEQYF. The full variable domain, in which reference TRBV28 and TRBJ2-7 provide the parts outside the CDR3, is DVKVTQSSRYLVKRTGEKVFLECVQDMDHENMFWYRQDPGLGLRLIYFSYDVKMKEKGDIPEGYSVSREKKERFSLILESASTNQTSMYLCASSLSYRDRDYEQYFGPGTRLTVT.

This clonotype was detected many times. The V call is TRBV2, the J call TRBJ1-1, with D uncertain. Per the germline V gene, CDR1 is SNHLY and CDR2 is FYNNEI. V gave up 7 bases and J gave up 3 bases, with 9 bases separating them. The CDR3 is 12 residues long. As DNA, the CDR3 is TGTGCCAGCACCTCAGACGACACTGAAGCTTTCTTT. It encodes CASTSDDTEAFF.

In DNA form, the CDR3 reads TGTGCCACCAGTGATGCCGGGGCGAGCACAGATACGCAGTATTTT. Its protein product is CATSDAGASTDTQYF. The chain combines TRBV24-1 with TRBJ2-3, with D possibly called TRBD1 or TRBD2 (5 bases each). CDR1 is KGHDR and CDR2 is SFDVKD in the germline V gene. The CDR3 covers 15 residues. Trimming took off 3 bases at V and 0 bases at J, with 9 bases between the two ends.

This clonotype was picked up many times. V gene TRBV29-1 combines with J gene TRBJ2-1; TRBD2 aligns across 7 bases. CDR3 length: 11 residues. Germline assignment: CDR1 SQVTM and CDR2 ANQGSEA. The CDR3 loop reads CGCRGDGEQFF. The CDR3 DNA reads as TGCGGATGCCGGGGGGACGGTGAGCAGTTCTTC.

This clonotype has only a few counts. The chain carries TRBV19 and TRBJ2-3, with no clear D. Germline CDR1 is LNHDA and CDR2 is SQIVND (reference sequence). The CDR3 spans 14 residues. V was trimmed by 3 bases and J by 2 bases, leaving 9 bases between them. The CDR3 loop reads CASSISTYTDTQYF. In DNA, the CDR3 is TGTGCCAGTAGTATCTCTACCTACACAGATACGCAGTATTTT.

This clonotype was counted ten times or more. CDR3 loop: CAISELGETQYF. CDR3 nucleotides: TGTGCCATCAGTGAGCTAGGGGAGACCCAGTACTTC. The V call is TRBV10-3, the J call TRBJ2-5, with D uncertain. Germline CDR1 reads ENHRY; CDR2 reads SYGVKD. Trimming pared 2 bases from V and 5 bases from J, leaving 6 bases between. This CDR3 is built from 12 residues.

About this clonotype: A much more abundant neighbour one base away suggests this may be a read error. The rearrangement links TRBV20-1 to TRBJ2-7; D may be TRBD2 (7 bases). Gene TRBJ2-1 matches the end of the DNA better, so the J call may be wrong. This CDR3 contains 14 residues. Germline CDR1 and CDR2: DFQATT and SNEGSKA (reference sequence). The CDR3 bases are TGCAGTGCTAGGGGAGGGGGGGTAACCTACGAGCAGTTCTTC. It codes for CSARGGGVTYEQFF.

This chain connects TRBV4-1 to TRBJ2-3, with D hard to call. Trimming took off 0 bases at V and 2 bases at J, with 9 bases between the two ends. The CDR3 extends over 15 amino acids. Germline V gene lookup returns CDR1 MGHRA and CDR2 YSYEKL. CDR3 bases: TGCGCCAGCAGCCAAGATCCTAGTACCACAGATACGCAGTATTTT. Translating gives CASSQDPSTTDTQYF.

There are a few counts of this clonotype. The chain links TRBV9 to TRBJ1-3; TRBD1 agrees at 8 bases. The CDR3 sequence is 18 residues long. Trimming took 2 bases from V and 3 from J; bases not matched to a gene: 13. The germline V gene encodes CDR1 SGDLS and CDR2 YYNGEE. CDR3 residues: CASSVGGQDPSGGNTIYF. The CDR3 nucleotides read TGTGCCAGCAGCGTGGGGGGACAGGACCCGAGTGGTGGAAACACCATATATTTT.

This clonotype was seen repeatedly, ten times or more. The J gene is TRBJ2-7, the V gene TRBV5-1; 7 bases match TRBD2. Germline V gene lookup returns CDR1 SGHRS and CDR2 YFSETQ. This CDR3 comprises 14 residues. The V gene end was trimmed by 7 bases and the J gene end by 5 bases; junction bases not matched to a gene: 12. The CDR3 reads CASAWEGRDNEQYF. Written as DNA, the CDR3 is TGCGCCAGCGCCTGGGAGGGGCGCGACAACGAGCAGTACTTC.

In its sample, this clonotype was seen a few times. The rearrangement links TRBV12-3 or TRBV12-4 to TRBJ1-1; D is unresolved. Trimming removed 6 bases at V and 5 bases at J, with 16 bases between. The CDR3 length is 14 residues. CDR3 nucleotide sequence: TGTGCCAGCAGCACCACCGGGAAAGGGACTGAAGCTTTCTTT. Amino acid sequence: CASSTTGKGTEAFF.

This clonotype was recorded many times. The V gene is TRBV3-1, the J gene TRBJ2-1; D remains ambiguous. The germline V gene has CDR1 LGHDT and CDR2 YNNKEL (reference sequence). Trimming shortened V by 0 bases and J by 7 bases, and 16 bases separated the two germline ends. The CDR3 is made up of 16 amino acids. For the CDR3, the DNA is TGTGCCAGCAGCCAAGATCCCTCTGCTAGTTGGAATGAGCAGTTCTTC. The encoded protein is CASSQDPSASWNEQFF.

This clonotype was counted between two and nine times. The V call is TRBV28, the J call TRBJ1-5, with D hard to call. The CDR3 extends over 14 amino acids. Germline V lookup: CDR1 MDHEN, CDR2 SYDVKM. Trimming left V 6 bases short and J 0 bases short, with 9 bases between. CDR3 in amino acids: CASSLQTSNQPQHF. CDR3 bases: TGTGCCAGCAGCCTACAGACTAGCAATCAGCCCCAGCATTTT.

This clonotype turned up a few times. V gene TRBV24-1 combines with J gene TRBJ2-2; 8 nucleotides agree with TRBD1. This CDR3 spans 16 amino acids. Per germline, CDR1 KGHDR and CDR2 SFDVKD. The trim removed 7 bases at V and 4 bases at J, leaving 10 bases unmatched. The CDR3 sequence is CATSPRRGLGTGELFF. The CDR3, as DNA: TGTGCCACCAGCCCCCGCAGGGGGCTCGGCACCGGGGAGCTGTTTTTT.

At least ten counts were recorded for this clonotype. The V call is TRBV30, the J call TRBJ2-1; D call uncertain. Germline values: CDR1 GTSNPN, CDR2 SVGIG (reference sequence). V lost 4 bases and J 5 bases, leaving 12 bases between the germline ends. This CDR3 comprises 13 residues. CDR3 coding DNA: TGTGCCTGGACCGAGCTTGGAGACAATGAGCAGTTCTTC. The encoded protein is CAWTELGDNEQFF.

This clonotype appeared many times. The chain carries TRBV16 and TRBJ2-2; D is possibly TRBD2 (5 bases). The V end lost 4 bases, the J end lost 7 bases, and 10 bases lay between the germline ends. Germline values: CDR1 KGHSY, CDR2 FQNENV. This CDR3 spans 13 amino acids. CDR3 region: CASSRLRGGELFF. The CDR3 DNA sequence: TGTGCCAGCAGCCGACTACGCGGCGGGGAGCTGTTTTTT. Full variable domain (missing parts from reference TRBV16 and TRBJ2-2): GEEVAQTPKHLVRGEGQKAKLYCAPIKGHSYVFWYQQVLKNEFKFLISFQNENVFDETGMPKERFSAKCLPNSPCSLEIQATKLEDSAVYFCASSRLRGGELFFGEGSRLTVL.

This clonotype was recorded at least ten times. The V call is TRBV28, the J call TRBJ1-4; no firm D call. The CDR3 is 18 residues long. V lost 4 bases and J lost 0, with 18 bases in between. Germline V lookup: CDR1 MDHEN, CDR2 SYDVKM. CDR3 DNA sequence: TGTGCCAGCAGTTCGGGCAAAGACCTATTCGCAACTAATGAAAAACTGTTTTTT. It yields the protein CASSSGKDLFATNEKLFF.

This clonotype came up many times. V and J are TRBV30 and TRBJ2-7, with 8 bases fitting TRBD2. Germline assignment: CDR1 GTSNPN and CDR2 SVGIG (reference sequence). The ends lost 0 bases at V and 3 bases at J; junction bases unmatched: 7. The CDR3 contains 15 residues. The CDR3: CAWSVGSGKLYEQYF. In DNA, the CDR3 is TGTGCCTGGAGTGTGGGTAGCGGGAAGCTCTACGAGCAGTACTTC. The entire variable domain, with the rest obtained from reference TRBV30 and TRBJ2-7, is as follows: SQTIHQWPATLVQPVGSPLSLECTVEGTSNPNLYWYRQAAGRGLQLLFYSVGIGQISSEVPQNLSASRPQDRQFILSSKKLLLSDSGFYLCAWSVGSGKLYEQYFGPGTRLTVT.

Worth noting for this clonotype: Being one base from a much bigger clone, this may be a read error. The CDR3 DNA is TGTGCCATCAGTGCGTCGGAGACAGGGGACCGCACTGAAGCTTTCTTT. Translation: CAISASETGDRTEAFF. This chain uses TRBV10-3 with TRBJ1-1; TRBD1 matches 8 bases. Trimming at V came to 4 bases and at J to 4 bases, leaving 11 bases not matched to a gene. Germline V gives CDR1 ENHRY, CDR2 SYGVKD. CDR3 length equals 16 residues.

This clonotype was seen ten or more times. The rearrangement joins TRBV3-1 to TRBJ2-3; 8 bases agree with TRBD2. This CDR3 spans 17 amino acids. From germline, CDR1 is LGHDT and CDR2 YNNKEL (reference sequence). The V and J ends lost 4 bases and 2 bases, in that order; junction bases with no gene match: 11. CDR3 residues: CASSPGGRRTYTDTQYF. The CDR3 DNA is TGTGCCAGCAGCCCGGGCGGGAGGAGGACATACACAGATACGCAGTATTTT.

This CDR3 reads CSVVIRDSRGEQFF. The CDR3 region has the DNA TGCAGCGTTGTTATAAGGGACTCTCGGGGTGAGCAGTTCTTC. The chain joins TRBV29-1 to TRBJ2-1, with a tentative D call TRBD2 (6 bases). V was pared by 4 bases and J by 9 bases, with 19 bases between. The germline gives CDR1 SQVTM, CDR2 ANQGSEA. The CDR3 has 14 residues.